A single sample is the source of the 21 T cell receptor beta chains below, sequenced in a study of monozygotic twins with cystic fibrosis (dated by TCRdb to the early 2020s). The library was made by the immunoSEQ multiplex PCR assay. TCRdb limited this immuneACCESS table to in-frame rearrangements with V and J called. A share of clones is missing; checked studies link under half to unresolved V genes, and the rest is unexplained. The table for this sample lists 15,000 to 20,000 clones; about 96% of them were counted only once. In total, the top ten clones hold about 0.6% of the sample. Sequencing was done on a sample of blood. The receptors come from a girl between 2 and 10 years old with cystic fibrosis.

This sequence joins TRBV5-1 and TRBJ2-5, with TRBD1 matching 8 bases. Trimming took 0 bases from V and 5 from J; bases not matched to a gene: 6. The CDR3 is 15 amino acids. Germline V gives CDR1 SGHRS, CDR2 YFSETQ. CDR3 bases: TGCGCCAGCAGCTTGGCCAGGGGGCATGGGGAGACCCAGTACTTC. Protein: CASSLARGHGETQYF.

The chain is built from TRBV5-6 and TRBJ1-5; 7 nucleotides line up with TRBD1. The CDR3 spans 13 residues. Germline-derived CDR1 and CDR2 are SGHDT and YYEEEE. V dropped 6 bases and J dropped 8; count of bases not matched to a gene: 8. DNA of the CDR3: TGTGCCAGCAATTCACAGGGGTTGGAGCCCCAGCATTTT. It is translated as CASNSQGLEPQHF. The variable domain in full, completed from reference TRBV5-6 and TRBJ1-5, reads DAGVTQSPTHLIKTRGQQVTLRCSPKSGHDTVSWYQQALGQGPQFIFQYYEEEERQRGNFPDRFSGHQFPNYSSELNVNALLLGDSALYLCASNSQGLEPQHFGDGTRLSIL.

This sequence joins TRBV10-3 and TRBJ1-5; tentative D call: TRBD1 (6 bases). CDR3 length equals 16 residues. Germline V gene lookup returns CDR1 ENHRY and CDR2 SYGVKD. The V gene lost 3 bases and the J gene lost 5 bases, with 17 bases spanning the gap. CDR3 sequence: CAISDSKAGAHQPQHF. DNA of the CDR3: TGTGCCATCAGTGACTCTAAGGCAGGGGCCCATCAGCCCCAGCATTTT.

The table lists this clone with a count of one. This sequence joins TRBV2 and TRBJ2-7; D gene ambiguous. This CDR3 has 14 amino acids. In germline, CDR1 is SNHLY, CDR2 FYNNEI. The germline V and J ends were trimmed by 0 bases and 7 bases, with 13 bases remaining between them. The CDR3 is CASSEAMNRREQYF. CDR3 nucleotides: TGTGCCAGCAGTGAAGCCATGAATCGTCGGGAGCAGTACTTC.

The rearrangement links TRBV19 to TRBJ2-5; D is uncertain. The CDR3 is 14 residues long. Germline CDR1 and CDR2: LNHDA and SQIVND (reference sequence). V was clipped by 3 bases and J by 2 bases, with 10 bases between them. Written as DNA, the CDR3 is TGTGCCAGTAGTATTCTAGGCCCTCAAGAGACCCAGTACTTC. This codes for CASSILGPQETQYF.

CDR3 nucleotides: TGTGCCAGTAGTATAGCGGGCGTCTCCTACGAGCAGTACTTC. It translates to CASSIAGVSYEQYF. The chain is built from TRBV19 and TRBJ2-7; D remains ambiguous. The germline V gene has CDR1 LNHDA and CDR2 SQIVND (reference sequence). The length of the CDR3 is 14 residues. Trimming removed 1 base at V and 0 bases at J, with 7 bases between.

The CDR3 region has the DNA TGTGCCAGCAGCGTCTCACTAGCGGGGTTCTACAATGAGCAGTTCTTC. Its translation is CASSVSLAGFYNEQFF. This chain connects TRBV7-2 to TRBJ2-1; 10 bases map to TRBD2. J gave up 3 bases and V 5 bases, and 7 bases lay outside the gene matches. The CDR3 spans 16 residues. Germline assignment: CDR1 SGHTA and CDR2 FQGNSA.

This clone was seen only once. Its ends do not fully match the called genes, so a read error is possible. The chain has TRBV7-7 and TRBJ2-2, with D tentatively TRBD1 or TRBD2 (6 bases each). Germline loops: CDR1 SSHAT, CDR2 FNYEAQ (reference sequence). The CDR3 runs 15 residues. The CDR3 is CASSFGGANTGELFF. The DNA of the CDR3 is TGTGCTAGCAGCTTCGGGGGCGCGAACACCGGGGAGCTGTTTTTT.

The rearrangement links TRBV4-3 to TRBJ2-3, with 12 positions matching TRBD2. V lost 2 bases to trimming and J lost 8 bases; unmatched junction nucleotides: 5. CDR1 LGHNA and CDR2 YSLEER come from the germline V gene. CDR3 length equals 15 residues. The CDR3 sequence: CASSQPSGGVVTQYF. CDR3 nucleotide sequence: TGCGCCAGCAGCCAACCTAGCGGGGGGGTTGTTACGCAGTATTTT.

This chain connects TRBV14 to TRBJ1-4, with D unclear. This CDR3 contains 15 residues. V was clipped by 0 bases and J by 1 base, with 6 bases between them. The V gene's germline CDR1 is SGHDN and CDR2 FVKESK. This CDR3 is CASSQDWGTNEKLFF. Written as DNA, the CDR3 is TGTGCCAGCAGCCAAGACTGGGGAACTAATGAAAAACTGTTTTTT.

V is TRBV5-1 and J is TRBJ2-3; D is possibly TRBD1 or TRBD2 (6 bases each). CDR1 is SGHRS and CDR2 is YFSETQ in the germline V gene. V was cut by 4 bases and J by 4 bases, with 16 bases left in between. The CDR3 length is 15 residues. The CDR3 loop is CASSLSVGGADTQYF. The CDR3 nucleotides are TGCGCCAGCAGCCTGTCGGTCGGGGGCGCAGATACGCAGTATTTT.

This rearrangement joins TRBV7-2 to TRBJ2-7, with D possibly TRBD1 on 5 matching bases. This CDR3 is built from 17 residues. Looked up from germline, CDR1 is SGHTA and CDR2 is FQGNSA. Deletions cut 3 bases from V and 5 bases from J, with 23 bases between. CDR3 sequence: CASSLSADQGTRDEQYF. The CDR3 DNA reads as TGTGCCAGCAGCTTGTCAGCAGACCAGGGAACAAGGGACGAGCAGTACTTC.

The V call is TRBV18, the J call TRBJ2-7; 8 nucleotides align to TRBD1. Germline loops: CDR1 KGHSH, CDR2 LQKENI. This CDR3 has 14 residues. The junction had 2 bases not matched to a gene; V was cut back by 2 bases and J by 2 bases. The CDR3 region is CASSPGQGAYEQYF. CDR3 nucleotide sequence: TGTGCCAGCTCACCAGGACAGGGAGCCTACGAGCAGTACTTC. The whole variable domain, filled in from reference TRBV18 and TRBJ2-7, reads NAGVMQNPRHLVRRRGQEARLRCSPMKGHSHVYWYRQLPEEGLKFMVYLQKENIIDESGMPKERFSAEFPKEGPSILRIQQVVRGDSAAYFCASSPGQGAYEQYFGPGTRLTVT.

This chain connects TRBV21-1 to TRBJ2-7. TRBV21-1 is recorded as a pseudogene. The CDR3 covers 14 residues. In nucleotides, the CDR3 is TGTGCCAGCAGCAACCGCCGGGGACGACGGGAGCAGTACTTC. Translated, it gives CASSNRRGRREQYF.

The genes are TRBV7-9 and TRBJ2-3; maybe TRBD2 (6 bases). The CDR3 loop spans 14 amino acids. Germline CDR1 SEHNR, CDR2 FQNEAQ (reference sequence). Trimming removed 3 bases from V and 0 bases from J, with 7 bases in between. The CDR3 loop is CASSFGTSTDTQYF. CDR3 DNA sequence: TGTGCCAGCAGCTTTGGGACTAGCACAGATACGCAGTATTTT.

The chain uses TRBV2 and TRBJ2-2; either TRBD1 or TRBD2 may supply D (6 bases each). CDR3 length: 15 residues. Germline V gene lookup returns CDR1 SNHLY and CDR2 FYNNEI. V was cut by 11 bases and J by 6 bases, with 22 bases left in between. For the CDR3, the DNA is TGTGCCGGCCGAGGTGGGGGGCAGCTCGCCGGGGAGCTGTTTTTT. It yields the protein CAGRGGGQLAGELFF.

V is TRBV9 and J is TRBJ1-2; a weak D match, TRBD1 (6 bases). Germline-derived CDR1 and CDR2 are SGDLS and YYNGEE. V shed 3 bases and J shed 5 bases, with 20 bases lying between them. This CDR3 contains 16 residues. The CDR3 nucleotides are TGTGCCAGCAGCGCAGGGACCGGGACATCGCCGTATGGCTACACCTTC. This gives the protein CASSAGTGTSPYGYTF.

CDR3 DNA sequence: TGTGCCAGCAGCAATGTCGGGGGACGCGAGACCCAGTACTTC. It translates to CASSNVGGRETQYF. The chain recombines TRBV7-9 with TRBJ2-5; TRBD2 is a possible D gene (6 bases). This CDR3 spans 14 amino acids. Germline V gene data show CDR1 as SEHNR and CDR2 as FQNEAQ (reference sequence). V was trimmed by 5 bases and J by 5 bases, leaving 15 bases between them.

The chain employs TRBV10-1 and TRBJ1-1, with a tentative D call TRBD1 (6 bases). The V gene lost 5 bases and the J gene lost 5 bases, with 9 bases spanning the gap. There are 12 residues in the CDR3. The V gene's germline CDR1 is WNHNN and CDR2 SYGVQD (reference sequence). The CDR3 nucleotides are TGCGCCAGCAGTTCAGGGGCGACTGAAGCTTTCTTT. Protein product: CASSSGATEAFF.

The chain combines TRBV6-5 with TRBJ1-6; D perhaps matches TRBD1 (6 bases). CDR1 MNHEY and CDR2 SVGAGI come from the germline V gene. Deletions cut 6 bases from V and 2 bases from J, with 8 bases between. The CDR3 spans 14 residues. The CDR3 protein is CASRRTAYNSPLHF. The CDR3 DNA reads as TGTGCCAGCAGGAGGACAGCCTATAATTCACCCCTCCACTTT.

The V and J genes are TRBV15 and TRBJ2-1; D not certain. V lost 2 bases and J 4 bases, leaving 3 bases between the germline ends. The CDR3 runs 12 residues. Germline V lookup: CDR1 LNHNV, CDR2 YYDKDF (reference sequence). CDR3 DNA sequence: TGTGCCACCAGCAGACGTTACAATGAGCAGTTCTTC. This sequence encodes CATSRRYNEQFF.